The 15 T cell receptor beta chains below all came from one sample that was sequenced in a study of T cells in Graves' hyperthyroidism and ophthalmopathy. Amplification yielded TCR beta CDR3 regions, with RNA transcripts as the source. The study used the HTBI primer set for a first-round RT-PCR of the TCR CDR3. TCRdb redid the calling of the multiplex PCR reads with MiXCR, one entry per CDR3 protein. Here the sample spans 620,000 or so distinct CDR3 sequences, around 15% being singletons. The sequenced material came from blood. All receptors come from a woman in her 50s with Graves' ophthalmopathy.

As concerns this clonotype: This sequence may be a read error, since a much larger clone differs from it by one base. The chain is built from TRBV11-2 and TRBJ2-6; possibly TRBD1 for D (5 bases). CDR1 and CDR2 (germline): SGHAT, FQNNGV. The CDR3 sequence is 18 residues long. Here the CDR3 DNA reads TGTGCCAGCAGCCCCAGGTCCCTTTCCAGCTCTGGGGCCAACGTCCCGACTTTC. Its protein product is CASSPRSLSSSGANVPTF.

The chain links TRBV24-1 to TRBJ2-1; D is unresolved. Per germline, CDR1 KGHDR and CDR2 SFDVKD. The CDR3 contains 17 residues. Trimming cost V 2 bases and J 7 bases, with 20 bases left between them. In nucleotides, the CDR3 is TGTGCCACCAGTGATTCGATTAGCCCCAAAAAGGTAAATGAGCAGTTCTTC. Translating gives CATSDSISPKKVNEQFF.

Note on this clonotype: It may be a read error: a sequence one base away is much more abundant. The chain combines TRBV11-2 with TRBJ2-2, with 14 bases fitting TRBD2. This CDR3 is 16 amino acids long. CDR1 and CDR2 from the germline V gene are SGHAT and FQNNGV. DNA for the CDR3: TGTGCCGGCAGCCCGCCGGGACTAGCGGGAGCCGGGGAGCTGTTTTTT. It codes for CAGSPPGLAGAGELFF.

V and J are TRBV3-1 and TRBJ2-1; weak D call: TRBD2 (6 bases). The length of the CDR3 is 14 residues. V was clipped by 0 bases and J by 10 bases, with 13 bases between them. CDR1 is LGHDT and CDR2 is YNNKEL in the germline V gene (reference sequence). The CDR3, as DNA: TGTGCCAGCAGCCAAGAGGAGGGAGGAGGGGAGCAGTTCTTC. It is translated as CASSQEEGGGEQFF.

V and J are TRBV6-5 and TRBJ2-1; 10 nucleotides agree with TRBD2. V trimming: 2 bases; J trimming: 4 bases; junction bases outside the gene matches: 5. The germline gives CDR1 MNHEY, CDR2 SVGAGI. The CDR3 covers 16 residues. The CDR3: CASSYASGRVYNEQFF. In DNA, the CDR3 is TGTGCCAGCAGTTACGCCAGCGGGAGGGTGTACAATGAGCAGTTCTTC.

The chain has TRBV7-9 and TRBJ2-7; no clear D gene. V lost 4 bases and J lost 3, with 13 bases in between. The CDR3 length is 14 residues. Germline-derived CDR1 and CDR2 are SEHNR and FQNEAQ (reference sequence). The CDR3 DNA is TGTGCCAGCAGCTCGGTGACGGTTAGCTACGAGCAGTACTTC. It is translated as CASSSVTVSYEQYF.

In this sample, this clonotype turned up many times. The chain links TRBV28 to TRBJ1-5, with 7 bases fitting TRBD1. V shed 7 bases and J 3 bases; nucleotides not matched to a gene: 3. The CDR3 is 13 residues long. Germline V lookup: CDR1 MDHEN, CDR2 SYDVKM. This CDR3 is CASTGQPNQPQHF. The CDR3 DNA reads TGTGCCAGCACGGGACAGCCCAATCAGCCCCAGCATTTT.

This clonotype was detected only a few times. The conserved phenylalanine or tryptophan normally closing the CDR3 is absent here, so this likely arose from a read error. The chain has TRBV28 and TRBJ1-2; 8 bases are a match to TRBD1. Germline V gene sequence: CDR1 MDHEN, CDR2 SYDVKM. This CDR3 contains 15 residues. V trimming: 3 bases; J trimming: 1 base; junction bases outside the gene matches: 4. The CDR3 is CASSFAGGGNYGYTL. The CDR3 coding sequence is TGTGCCAGCAGTTTCGCAGGGGGCGGTAACTATGGCTACACCCTC.

This clonotype was detected a few times. This rearrangement joins TRBV15 to TRBJ1-3, with D unclear. This CDR3 region has 15 residues. V shed 0 bases and J shed 4 bases, with 10 bases lying between them. CDR1 and CDR2 (germline): LNHNV, YYDKDF (reference sequence). The CDR3 here is CATSRDFGLGNTIYF. The CDR3 DNA follows: TGTGCCACCAGCAGAGATTTTGGGCTGGGAAACACCATATATTTT.

This clonotype was observed at least ten times. The CDR3: CSAPRTSASETQYF. CDR3 DNA sequence: TGCAGTGCACCGAGGACTAGCGCGTCAGAGACCCAGTACTTC. The rearrangement uses TRBV20-1 and TRBJ2-5; TRBD2 agrees at 9 bases. The germline V gene has CDR1 DFQATT and CDR2 SNEGSKA (reference sequence). This CDR3 has 14 residues. V was pared by 6 bases and J by 4 bases, with 9 bases of the junction left unmatched.

This chain connects TRBV5-1 to TRBJ1-1, with D unresolved. Deletions cut 0 bases from V and 0 bases from J, with 9 bases between. The CDR3 spans 15 residues. Germline V gene lookup returns CDR1 SGHRS and CDR2 YFSETQ. The CDR3 region has the DNA TGCGCCAGCAGCTTGGCGGAAGGCCTGAACACTGAAGCTTTCTTT. Translation gives CASSLAEGLNTEAFF. The whole variable domain, remainder taken from reference TRBV5-1 and TRBJ1-1, is KAGVTQTPRYLIKTRGQQVTLSCSPISGHRSVSWYQQTPGQGLQFLFEYFSETQRNKGNFPGRFSGRQFSNSRSEMNVSTLELGDSALYLCASSLAEGLNTEAFFGQGTRLTVV.

This clonotype was picked up many times. The J gene is TRBJ2-5, the V gene TRBV7-8, with D uncertain. CDR1 SGHVS and CDR2 FQNEAQ come from the germline V gene. The CDR3 spans 15 residues. V was shortened by 5 bases and J by 4 bases, with 17 bases between the two germline ends. CDR3 amino acids: CASSAIGQSLETQYF. The DNA of the CDR3 is TGTGCCAGCAGCGCCATAGGCCAATCTTTAGAGACCCAGTACTTC. Complete variable domain (other parts from reference TRBV7-8 and TRBJ2-5): GAGVSQSPRYKVAKRGQDVALRCDPISGHVSLFWYQQALGQGPEFLTYFQNEAQLDKSGLPSDRFFAERPEGSVSTLKIQRTQQEDSAVYLCASSAIGQSLETQYFGPGTRLLVL.

This clonotype was observed a few times. Its ends do not fully match the called genes, so a read error is possible. The gene calls are TRBV12-3 or TRBV12-4 and TRBJ2-5; 8 bases align to TRBD2. The CDR3 contains 12 residues. CDR3 loop: CASSSGLEAQYF. The CDR3 bases are TGTGCCAGCAGTTCGGGACTAGAGGCCCAGTACTTC.

The chain uses TRBV10-3 and TRBJ2-1, with D hard to call. V was pared by 2 bases and J by 8 bases, with 4 bases between. CDR1 is ENHRY, CDR2 SYGVKD, per germline. This CDR3 has 11 residues. CDR3 DNA: TGTGCCATCAGTGAGGTCGATGAGCAGTTCTTC. Protein product: CAISEVDEQFF.

The chain joins TRBV15 to TRBJ2-3; TRBD1 is a possible D gene (7 bases). The CDR3 extends over 17 amino acids. V lost 5 bases and J lost 0, with 18 bases in between. Germline lookup yields CDR1 LNHNV and CDR2 YYDKDF (reference sequence). The CDR3 loop is CATSGWWRDSSTDTQYF. CDR3 sequence (DNA): TGTGCCACCAGCGGCTGGTGGCGGGACAGCAGCACAGATACGCAGTATTTT. Filled out from reference TRBV15 and TRBJ2-3, the complete variable domain reads DAMVIQNPRYQVTQFGKPVTLSCSQTLNHNVMYWYQQKSSQAPKLLFHYYDKDFNNEADTPDNFQSRRPNTSFCFLDIRSPGLGDTAMYLCATSGWWRDSSTDTQYFGPGTRLTVL.